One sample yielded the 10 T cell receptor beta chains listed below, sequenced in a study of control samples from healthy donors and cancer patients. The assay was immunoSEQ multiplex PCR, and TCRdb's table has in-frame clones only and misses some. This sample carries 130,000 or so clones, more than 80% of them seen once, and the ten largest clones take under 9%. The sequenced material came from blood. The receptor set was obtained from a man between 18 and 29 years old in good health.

The DNA for the CDR3 is TGTGCCAGTATTGCCGCAGGGGGCGTCGAAAAACTGTTTTTT. Protein: CASIAAGGVEKLFF. The chain has TRBV19 and TRBJ1-4; 8 bases map to TRBD1. From germline, CDR1 is LNHDA and CDR2 SQIVND (reference sequence). The J segment lost 8 bases and the V segment lost 7 bases, leaving 9 bases of the junction unmatched. The CDR3 has 14 amino acids.

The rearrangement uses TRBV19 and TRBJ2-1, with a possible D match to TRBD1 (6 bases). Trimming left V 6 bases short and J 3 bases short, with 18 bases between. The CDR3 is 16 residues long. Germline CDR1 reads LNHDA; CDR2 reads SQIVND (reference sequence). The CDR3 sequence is CASSELPGQYYNEQFF. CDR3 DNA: TGTGCCAGTAGCGAACTTCCGGGACAATACTACAATGAGCAGTTCTTC.

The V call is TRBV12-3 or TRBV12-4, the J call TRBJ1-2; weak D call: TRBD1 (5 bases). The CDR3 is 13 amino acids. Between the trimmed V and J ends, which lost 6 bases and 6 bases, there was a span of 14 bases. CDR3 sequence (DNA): TGTGCCAGCAGCCCCGGGACGGGCAATGGCTACACCTTC. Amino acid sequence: CASSPGTGNGYTF.

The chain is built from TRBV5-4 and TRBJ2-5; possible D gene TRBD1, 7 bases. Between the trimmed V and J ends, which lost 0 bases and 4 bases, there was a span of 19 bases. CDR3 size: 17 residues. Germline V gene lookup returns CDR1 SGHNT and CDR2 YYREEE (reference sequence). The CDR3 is CASSLGTLHRGGETQYF. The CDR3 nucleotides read TGTGCCAGCAGCTTGGGAACTCTACACAGGGGAGGAGAGACCCAGTACTTC.

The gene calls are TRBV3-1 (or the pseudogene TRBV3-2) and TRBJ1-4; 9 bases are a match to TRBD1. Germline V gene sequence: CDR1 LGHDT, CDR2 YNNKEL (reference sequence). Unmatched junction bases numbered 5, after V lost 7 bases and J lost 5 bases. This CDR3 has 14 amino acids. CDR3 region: CASKSGTGNEKLFF. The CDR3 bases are TGTGCCAGCAAATCCGGGACAGGGAATGAAAAACTGTTTTTT.

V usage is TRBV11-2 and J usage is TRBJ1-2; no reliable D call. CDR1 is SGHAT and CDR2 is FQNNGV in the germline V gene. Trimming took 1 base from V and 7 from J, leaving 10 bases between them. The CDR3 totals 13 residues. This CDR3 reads CASSLVGQTGYTF. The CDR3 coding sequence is TGTGCCAGCAGCTTAGTTGGGCAGACTGGCTACACCTTC.

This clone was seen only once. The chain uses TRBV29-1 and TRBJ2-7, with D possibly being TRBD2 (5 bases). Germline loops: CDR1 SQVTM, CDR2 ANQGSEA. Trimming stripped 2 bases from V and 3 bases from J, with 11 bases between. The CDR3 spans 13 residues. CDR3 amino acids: CSVEMGRGYEQYF. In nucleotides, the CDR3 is TGCAGCGTTGAAATGGGGAGAGGCTACGAGCAGTACTTC.

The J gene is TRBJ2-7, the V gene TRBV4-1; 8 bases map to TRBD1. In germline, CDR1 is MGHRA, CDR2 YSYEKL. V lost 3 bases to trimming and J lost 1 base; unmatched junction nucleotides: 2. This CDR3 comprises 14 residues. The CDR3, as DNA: TGCGCCAGCAGCCAGCGACAGGGGTCCTACGAGCAGTACTTC. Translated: CASSQRQGSYEQYF.

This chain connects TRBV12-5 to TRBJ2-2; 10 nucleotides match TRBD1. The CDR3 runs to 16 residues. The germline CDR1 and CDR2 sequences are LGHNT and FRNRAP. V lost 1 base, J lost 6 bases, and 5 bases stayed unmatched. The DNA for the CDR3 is TGTGCTAGTGGTTTGGGAGACAGGGGGCTCGCCGGGGAGCTGTTTTTT. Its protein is CASGLGDRGLAGELFF.

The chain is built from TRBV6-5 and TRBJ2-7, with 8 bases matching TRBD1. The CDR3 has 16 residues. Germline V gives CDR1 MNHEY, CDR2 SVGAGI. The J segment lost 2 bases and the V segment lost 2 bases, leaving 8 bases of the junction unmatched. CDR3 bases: TGTGCCAGCAGTTACACCGAGGACAGGGTCCCCTACGAGCAGTACTTC. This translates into CASSYTEDRVPYEQYF.